The T cell receptor (beta chain) described here comes from a study of blood T cells in healthy people across ages. Study findings and constraints: The donors' CMV status was not determined, possibly confounding changes in expanded clonotypes.

Worth noting for this clonotype: The antigen is undetermined.

Per the germline V gene, CDR1 is MDHEN and CDR2 is SYDVKM. With V trimmed by 8 bases and J by 0 bases, 6 bases remained unmatched. The length of the CDR3 is 15 residues. For the second PCR, which ran for about 7 to 11 cycles, a sample-barcoded 5' primer and a J-beta primer mix were used. A tag from a template-switch adaptor with 12 random nucleotides marked each cDNA molecule. TCRdb recomputed calls from the 5' RACE reads with MiXCR, one row per CDR3 protein. The sample holds about 1.4 million distinct CDR3 sequences, approximately 60% seen once. The sequence was collected from a man aged 18-30 years in good health. The rearrangement links TRBV28 to TRBJ2-3, with 9 positions matching TRBD2. The sequenced sample consisted of blood. The CDR3 spells CASFSGGLSTDTQYF. CDR3 bases: TGTGCCAGCTTTAGCGGGGGCCTGAGCACAGATACGCAGTATTTT.